These 25 T cell receptor beta chains originate from one sample sequenced in a study of T cells after yellow fever vaccination. TCRdb re-called the 5' RACE reads through MiXCR, storing one row per CDR3 protein. The repertoire has 100,000 to 150,000 distinct CDR3 sequences, nearly 15% of them found once; the top ten carry more than 40%. The sequencing used CD8+ T cells sorted from PBMCs, collected 5 days after the yellow fever booster vaccination. Every receptor here comes from a man between 18 and 35 years old who received the YFV17D yellow fever vaccine.

The sample holds a few counts of this clonotype. The chain employs TRBV20-1 and TRBJ2-3; tentatively, D is TRBD1 or TRBD2 (5 bases each). Trimming took off 3 bases at V and 1 base at J, with 11 bases between the two ends. This CDR3 is built from 14 residues. From germline, CDR1 is DFQATT and CDR2 SNEGSKA (reference sequence). CDR3 sequence reads: CSASLGDGTDTQYF. The DNA of the CDR3 is TGCAGTGCTAGCTTGGGGGATGGCACAGATACGCAGTATTTT.

Only one count was recorded for this clonotype. The chain carries TRBV25-1 and TRBJ1-3; D might be TRBD1 (6 bases). The CDR3 totals 19 residues. V gave up 1 base and J gave up 0 bases, with 19 bases separating them. The germline V gene has CDR1 MGHDK and CDR2 SYGVNS. The CDR3 is CASSESGARGLTSGNTIYF. The CDR3 DNA follows: TGTGCCAGCAGTGAATCCGGTGCGCGGGGGCTGACCTCTGGAAACACCATATATTTT.

J is TRBJ2-7 and V is TRBV4-1, with 10 bases identical to TRBD1. The germline gives CDR1 MGHRA, CDR2 YSYEKL. The V segment lost 3 bases and the J segment 1 base; nucleotides outside the gene matches: 3. This CDR3 spans 15 amino acids. This chain's CDR3 is CASSQGQGQSYEQYV. Here the CDR3 DNA reads TGCGCCAGCAGCCAGGGACAGGGGCAATCCTACGAGCAGTACGTC.

There are a few counts of this clonotype. The chain employs TRBV6-5 and TRBJ1-2, with a weak D call TRBD1 (6 bases). The V gene's germline CDR1 is MNHEY and CDR2 SVGAGI. This CDR3 is built from 14 residues. V was shortened by 5 bases and J by 7 bases, with 17 bases between the two germline ends. CDR3 loop: CASSLTGTLGGYTF. CDR3 sequence (DNA): TGTGCCAGCAGTCTTACAGGGACCCTCGGTGGCTACACCTTC.

This clonotype was observed a few times. This chain uses TRBV4-1 with TRBJ2-7; TRBD1 aligns across 9 bases. V gave up 3 bases and J gave up 3 bases; unmatched junction bases: 0. The CDR3 has 13 residues. Looked up from germline, CDR1 is MGHRA and CDR2 is YSYEKL. The CDR3 sequence is CASSQTGGYEQYV. The CDR3 DNA reads as TGCGCCAGCAGCCAGACAGGGGGCTACGAGCAGTACGTC.

The rearrangement links TRBV4-3 to TRBJ2-5; 9 nucleotides line up with TRBD1. The CDR3 is 16 residues long. Germline V gene data show CDR1 as LGHNA and CDR2 as YSLEER. V lost 3 bases and J lost 0; bases outside the gene matches: 5. Written as DNA, the CDR3 is TGCGCCAGCAGCCACGGACAGGGGAGGTACCAAGAGACCCAGTACTTC. This sequence encodes CASSHGQGRYQETQYF.

This clonotype has only a few counts. CDR3 sequence: CASSLGQATTEAFF. DNA of the CDR3: TGCGCCAGCAGCCTGGGACAGGCGACCACTGAAGCTTTCTTT. The genes are TRBV4-1 and TRBJ1-1; 8 bases map to TRBD1. This CDR3 has 14 amino acids. The V and J ends lost 4 bases and 4 bases, in that order; junction bases with no gene match: 5. The germline gives CDR1 MGHRA, CDR2 YSYEKL.

This clonotype was found a few times. V and J are TRBV4-1 and TRBJ1-5; D remains ambiguous. The germline CDR1 and CDR2 sequences are MGHRA and YSYEKL. V was trimmed by 6 bases and J by 4 bases, leaving 16 bases between them. There are 15 residues in the CDR3. This CDR3 is CASSPRSGSNQPQHF. CDR3 coding DNA: TGCGCCAGCAGTCCCCGGAGCGGGAGTAATCAGCCCCAGCATTTT.

This clonotype occurred a few times. This rearrangement joins TRBV6-1 to TRBJ1-1; D not certain. The germline CDR1 and CDR2 sequences are MNHNS and SASEGT. This CDR3 has 16 residues. Trimming took 4 bases from V and 1 from J, leaving 16 bases between them. The CDR3 DNA follows: TGTGCCAGCAGTGTGGCTCCGGGGTGGGGGAACACTGAAGCTTTCTTT. It translates to CASSVAPGWGNTEAFF.

V gene TRBV19 combines with J gene TRBJ1-1, with 7 bases that match TRBD1. V lost 3 bases, J lost 2 bases, and 6 bases stayed unmatched. This CDR3 has 15 amino acids. Germline CDR1 is LNHDA and CDR2 is SQIVND (reference sequence). CDR3: CASSILGTANTEAFF. CDR3 DNA: TGTGCCAGTAGTATCCTCGGGACAGCCAACACTGAAGCTTTCTTT. Full variable domain (missing parts from reference TRBV19 and TRBJ1-1): DGGITQSPKYLFRKEGQNVTLSCEQNLNHDAMYWYRQDPGQGLRLIYYSQIVNDFQKGDIAEGYSVSREKKESFPLTVTSAQKNPTAFYLCASSILGTANTEAFFGQGTRLTVV.

The chain employs TRBV7-9 and TRBJ2-3; D may correspond to TRBD1 or TRBD2 (6 bases each). Germline V CDR1 and CDR2: SEHNR, FQNEAQ (reference sequence). This CDR3 spans 13 amino acids. V gave up 8 bases and J gave up 3 bases, with 12 bases separating them. CDR3 in DNA: TGTGCCAGCCACCGGGGGCCTACAGATACGCAGTATTTT. As protein: CASHRGPTDTQYF.

CDR3 sequence (DNA): TGTGCCAGCAGTGAAGCGGGTCTGTTAGCTAGCGTAAACTACAATGAGCAGTTCTTC. Protein product: CASSEAGLLASVNYNEQFF. The chain has TRBV2 and TRBJ2-1; TRBD2 is a possible D gene (6 bases). The germline V gene encodes CDR1 SNHLY and CDR2 FYNNEI. V shed 0 bases and J shed 3 bases, with 21 bases lying between them. The CDR3 runs to 19 residues. Filled out from reference TRBV2 and TRBJ2-1, the complete variable domain reads EPEVTQTPSHQVTQMGQEVILRCVPISNHLYFYWYRQILGQKVEFLVSFYNNEISEKSEIFDDQFSVERPDGSNFTLKIRSTKLEDSAMYFCASSEAGLLASVNYNEQFFGPGTRLTVL.

This clonotype was seen only a few times. This chain links TRBV11-2 with TRBJ2-2; no reliable D call. V was trimmed by 0 bases and J by 0 bases, leaving 11 bases between them. Germline-derived CDR1 and CDR2 are SGHAT and FQNNGV. The CDR3 is 17 amino acids. The chain's CDR3 is CASSLDMFEANTGELFF. CDR3 nucleotide sequence: TGTGCCAGCAGCTTAGATATGTTCGAAGCGAACACCGGGGAGCTGTTTTTT. Full variable domain (outside the CDR3, taken from reference TRBV11-2 and TRBJ2-2): EAGVAQSPRYKIIEKRQSVAFWCNPISGHATLYWYQQILGQGPKLLIQFQNNGVVDDSQLPKDRFSAERLKGVDSTLKIQPAKLEDSAVYLCASSLDMFEANTGELFFGEGSRLTVL.

This rearrangement joins TRBV3-1 to TRBJ2-3; possibly TRBD1 or TRBD2 for D (5 bases each). This CDR3 is built from 16 residues. Germline values: CDR1 LGHDT, CDR2 YNNKEL (reference sequence). Trimming took off 5 bases at V and 6 bases at J, with 21 bases between the two ends. The CDR3 region has the DNA TGTGCCAGCAGCACAAGATCGGGGCTAGAGAGGGATACGCAGTATTTT. Amino acid sequence: CASSTRSGLERDTQYF.

The chain couples TRBV27 to TRBJ2-7; D unclear. The CDR3 consists of 15 residues. The V and J ends lost 3 bases and 0 bases respectively, with 12 bases between them. Germline V gives CDR1 MNHEY, CDR2 SMNVEV (reference sequence). CDR3 coding DNA: TGTGCCAGCAGTTTTTCGGACGTTTCCTCCTACGAGCAGTACTTC. Amino acids: CASSFSDVSSYEQYF.

This clonotype appeared many times. CDR3 in DNA: TGTGCCAGCAGCTCATATGACACTGAAGCTTTCTTT. Encoded protein: CASSSYDTEAFF. This rearrangement joins TRBV5-6 to TRBJ1-1; D is unclear. Per the germline V gene, CDR1 is SGHDT and CDR2 is YYEEEE. This CDR3 is 12 amino acids long. V was cut by 3 bases and J by 3 bases, with 6 bases left in between.

This clonotype was counted at least ten times. The V and J genes are TRBV20-1 and TRBJ2-7; possibly TRBD1 or TRBD2 for D (5 bases each). This CDR3 contains 15 residues. The ends were cut back, 0 bases at V and 0 bases at J, with 12 bases in the middle. The germline V gene has CDR1 DFQATT and CDR2 SNEGSKA (reference sequence). The CDR3 protein is CSARDRWGSSYEQYF. CDR3 coding DNA: TGCAGTGCTAGAGATCGATGGGGGAGCTCCTACGAGCAGTACTTC.

In this sample, this clonotype turned up a few times. Here the CDR3 DNA reads TGCGCCAGCAGCTACGACAGGATCTCCTACGAGCAGTACTTC. Its protein product is CASSYDRISYEQYF. The J gene is TRBJ2-7, the V gene TRBV4-1, with D perhaps TRBD1 (6 bases). CDR1 is MGHRA and CDR2 is YSYEKL in the germline V gene. Deletions cut 5 bases from V and 0 bases from J, with 11 bases between. The CDR3 has 14 amino acids.

The rearrangement uses TRBV27 and TRBJ1-1, with unresolved D. The germline V gene has CDR1 MNHEY and CDR2 SMNVEV (reference sequence). The CDR3 length is 13 residues. V was pared by 2 bases and J by 4 bases, with 8 bases between. The CDR3 sequence is CASSLGGSTEAFF. DNA of the CDR3: TGTGCCAGCAGTTTAGGAGGGAGCACTGAAGCTTTCTTT.

This clonotype was found a few times. The chain recombines TRBV5-1 with TRBJ2-7, with 8 bases identical to TRBD1. Per the germline V gene, CDR1 is SGHRS and CDR2 is YFSETQ. After removal of 4 bases from V and 10 bases from J, the junction contained 10 bases not matched to a gene. This CDR3 region has 13 residues. The CDR3 region is CASSKEGQGAQYF. CDR3 DNA: TGCGCCAGCAGCAAGGAAGGACAGGGAGCTCAGTACTTC.

This chain connects TRBV20-1 to TRBJ2-7; D ambiguous. This CDR3 comprises 13 residues. Trimming cost V 6 bases and J 2 bases, with 14 bases left between them. Looked up from germline, CDR1 is DFQATT and CDR2 is SNEGSKA (reference sequence). The CDR3 reads CSAGPNSPYEQYF. The DNA of the CDR3 is TGCAGTGCCGGGCCTAATTCTCCCTACGAGCAGTACTTC.

This clonotype appeared a few times. The genes are TRBV11-2 and TRBJ2-7, with unresolved D. V lost 5 bases to trimming and J lost 5 bases, with 16 bases between them. Germline loops: CDR1 SGHAT, CDR2 FQNNGV. This CDR3 spans 14 amino acids. Here the CDR3 DNA reads TGTGCCAGCAGCCCGCGACGGCTAGTCCACGAGCAGTACGTC. Amino acids: CASSPRRLVHEQYV.

This clonotype has at least ten counts. This CDR3 is CSARENTEAFF. In nucleotides, the CDR3 is TGCAGCGCTAGGGAAAACACTGAAGCTTTCTTT. The chain has TRBV29-1 and TRBJ1-1, with D uncertain. V lost 7 bases to trimming and J lost 2 bases, with 8 bases between them. The CDR3 is made up of 11 amino acids. Germline loops: CDR1 SQVTM, CDR2 ANQGSEA.

A few counts support this clonotype. The rearrangement uses TRBV19 and TRBJ2-3; 10 bases fit TRBD2. V gave up 8 bases and J gave up 2 bases; unmatched junction bases: 7. Looked up from germline, CDR1 is LNHDA and CDR2 is SQIVND (reference sequence). CDR3 length equals 15 residues. Written as DNA, the CDR3 is TGTGCCAGTCAGGCTAGCGGGGGCCTCACAGATACGCAGTATTTT. Protein product: CASQASGGLTDTQYF.

This clonotype was counted between two and nine times. The chain links TRBV18 to TRBJ2-3; D unclear. The CDR3 is 15 residues long. Germline loops: CDR1 KGHSH, CDR2 LQKENI. Between the trimmed V and J ends, which lost 4 bases and 2 bases, there was a span of 13 bases. The CDR3 nucleotides are TGTGCCAGCTCACGCGAGGTCACTCCCACAGATACGCAGTATTTT. Its protein product is CASSREVTPTDTQYF.